Below are 10 T cell receptor beta chains sequenced from a single sample in a study of T-cell reconstitution after alpha-beta-depleted transplantation in children. Unique molecular identifiers featured in how the TCRbeta library was prepared. TCRdb re-derived calls from the PCR reads in MiXCR, one entry per CDR3 protein. The sample lists a few hundred thousand distinct CDR3 sequences; approximately 10% were seen once. The sequences come from PBMCs from the stem cell graft donor, collected from the stem cell graft. Receptors originate from a human donor who donated a stem cell graft to a child with acute lymphoblastic leukemia.

This clonotype was counted many times. V and J are TRBV20-1 and TRBJ1-1; 12 positions agree with TRBD1. Germline V gene lookup returns CDR1 DFQATT and CDR2 SNEGSKA (reference sequence). The V and J ends lost 0 bases and 1 base, in that order; junction bases with no gene match: 12. The CDR3 totals 19 residues. Here the CDR3 reads CSARDPTGTGGDRNTEAFF. The CDR3 DNA follows: TGCAGTGCTAGAGACCCAACCGGGACAGGGGGCGATCGGAACACTGAAGCTTTCTTT.

V gene TRBV13 combines with J gene TRBJ1-1; 7 positions match TRBD1. This CDR3 spans 15 amino acids. Germline V lookup: CDR1 PRHDT, CDR2 FYEKMQ (reference sequence). J was trimmed by 1 base and V by 5 bases; bases with no gene match: 7. The CDR3 DNA reads as TGTGCCAGCAGCATCCTCGGGACAGAGAACACTGAAGCTTTCTTT. Translated, it gives CASSILGTENTEAFF.

The chain uses TRBV2 and TRBJ2-2; TRBD1 or TRBD2 may be the D gene (5 bases each). V gave up 0 bases and J gave up 7 bases, with 9 bases separating them. There are 14 residues in the CDR3. Germline CDR1 is SNHLY and CDR2 is FYNNEI. CDR3 sequence: CASSEAGAGGELFF. CDR3 nucleotide sequence: TGTGCCAGCAGTGAAGCCGGGGCGGGCGGGGAGCTGTTTTTT.

The J gene is TRBJ1-6, the V gene TRBV6-5, with a possible D match to TRBD1 (6 bases). Germline-derived CDR1 and CDR2 are MNHEY and SVGAGI. Trimming took 5 bases from V and 9 from J, leaving 17 bases between them. The CDR3 covers 15 residues. CDR3 amino acids: CASSTSGQGSSPLHF. DNA of the CDR3: TGTGCCAGCAGTACTAGTGGCCAGGGGAGTTCACCCCTCCACTTT.

There are many counts of this clonotype. This chain uses TRBV28 with TRBJ2-3; no reliable D call. Germline-derived CDR1 and CDR2 are MDHEN and SYDVKM. The ends were cut back, 8 bases at V and 8 bases at J, with 11 bases in the middle. The CDR3 runs 11 residues. CDR3 DNA sequence: TGTGCCAGCGGTAGGGTGGGTACGCAGTATTTT. It encodes CASGRVGTQYF.

This chain joins TRBV20-1 and TRBJ1-1, with unresolved D. In germline, CDR1 is DFQATT, CDR2 SNEGSKA (reference sequence). The CDR3 covers 15 residues. V lost 0 bases and J lost 0, with 11 bases in between. CDR3 bases: TGCAGTGCTAGAGATCCTGGCGGACTGAACACTGAAGCTTTCTTT. Protein: CSARDPGGLNTEAFF.

This chain uses TRBV24-1 with TRBJ2-1, with no clear D. CDR1 KGHDR and CDR2 SFDVKD come from the germline V gene. V was pared by 2 bases and J by 4 bases, with 5 bases between. The CDR3 spans 13 residues. CDR3 sequence: CATSDWIYNEQFF. CDR3 in DNA: TGTGCCACCAGTGATTGGATATACAATGAGCAGTTCTTC.

This clonotype was observed a handful of times. The J gene is TRBJ2-5, the V gene TRBV30; D not resolved. This CDR3 is built from 11 residues. Germline V gene sequence: CDR1 GTSNPN, CDR2 SVGIG (reference sequence). Deletions cut 3 bases from V and 4 bases from J, with 6 bases between. The CDR3 is CAWSMVETQYF. In DNA, the CDR3 is TGTGCCTGGAGCATGGTAGAGACCCAGTACTTC.

The V and J genes are TRBV7-9 and TRBJ2-1; 8 bases fit TRBD2. The germline V gene encodes CDR1 SEHNR and CDR2 FQNEAQ (reference sequence). Losses at the gene ends were 1 base for V and 3 bases for J; bases not matched to a gene: 5. The CDR3 has 16 amino acids. CDR3 sequence (DNA): TGTGCCAGCAGCTTAGGTCGGGAGGGCCTCTACAATGAGCAGTTCTTC. Translating gives CASSLGREGLYNEQFF.

This clonotype has only a few counts. V is TRBV12-3 or TRBV12-4 and J is TRBJ2-7; TRBD2 agrees at 8 bases. The CDR3 totals 15 residues. V shed 1 base, J shed 2 bases, and the junction held 4 bases outside the gene matches. CDR3 sequence (DNA): TGTGCCAGCAGTTTAGGCGGGGGGAGTCCCTACGAGCAGTACTTC. It translates to CASSLGGGSPYEQYF.